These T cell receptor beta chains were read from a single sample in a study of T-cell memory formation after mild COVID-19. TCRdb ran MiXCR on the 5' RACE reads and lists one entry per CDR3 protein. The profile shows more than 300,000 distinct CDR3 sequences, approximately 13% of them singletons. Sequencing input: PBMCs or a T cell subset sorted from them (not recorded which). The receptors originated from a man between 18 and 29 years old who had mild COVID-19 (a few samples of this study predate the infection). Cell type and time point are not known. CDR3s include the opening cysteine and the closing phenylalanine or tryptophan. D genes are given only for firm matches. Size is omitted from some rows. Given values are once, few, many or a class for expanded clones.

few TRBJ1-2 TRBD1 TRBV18 TGTGCCAGCTCACCACTATCGGGACAGGGGGCGAATGGCTACACCTTC CASSPLSGQGANGYTF
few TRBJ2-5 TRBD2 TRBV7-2 TGTGCCAGCAGCTCAGAGGGTGCCGGGGGGCAAGAGACCCAGTACTTC CASSSEGAGGQETQYF
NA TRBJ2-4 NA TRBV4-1 TGCGCCAGCAGCTTGGCACCCCTGGGGGAGAACATTCAGTACTTC CASSLAPLGENIQYF
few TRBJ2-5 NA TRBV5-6 TGTGCCAGCAGCTGGGGAAGGACCGGCCGGGAGACCCAGTACTTC CASSWGRTGRETQYF
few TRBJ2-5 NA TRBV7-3 TGTGCCAGCAGCTTTAACGGGGAGACCCAGTACTTC CASSFNGETQYF
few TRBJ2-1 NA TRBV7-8 TGTGCCAGCAGCTTATTTAGGATCAGTGGTAGCTCCTACAATGAGCAGTTCTTC CASSLFRISGSSYNEQFF
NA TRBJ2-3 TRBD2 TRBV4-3 TGCGCCAGCAGCCAAGACTGGCGGGAGAGCACAGATACGCAGTATTTT CASSQDWRESTDTQYF
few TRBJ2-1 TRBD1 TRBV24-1 TGTGCCACCAGTGACCTGTCCGGGACAGAAAGTTTTGAGCAGTTCTTC CATSDLSGTESFEQFF
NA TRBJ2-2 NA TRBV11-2 TGTGCCAGCAGTTCAGAGGGCCTGACCGGGGAGCTGTTTTTT CASSSEGLTGELFF
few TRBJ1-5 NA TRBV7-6 TGTGCCAGCGCGACAGAGGGCTCCGGTCAGCCCCAGCATTTT CASATEGSGQPQHF
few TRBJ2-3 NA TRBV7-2 TGTGCCAGCAGCCGACTAGGAAGCACAGATACGCAGTATTTT CASSRLGSTDTQYF
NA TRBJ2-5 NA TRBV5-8 TGTGCCAGCAGCCCCCCGGGGATCGAGACCCAGTACTTC CASSPPGIETQYF
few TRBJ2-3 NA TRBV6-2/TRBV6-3 TGTGCCAGCAGTTACGTTACCGATAAAGATACGCAGTATTTT CASSYVTDKDTQYF
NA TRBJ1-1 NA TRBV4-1 TGCGCCAGCAGCTGGAACACTGAAGCTTTCTTT CASSWNTEAFF
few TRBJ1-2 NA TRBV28 TGTGCCAGCAGACCCGGGGGTTACGGCTACACCTTC CASRPGGYGYTF
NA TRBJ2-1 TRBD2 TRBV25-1 TGTGCCAGCAGTGAATCGGCGGCTAGCGGGGGTTCGAAGTTCTTC CASSESAASGGSKFF
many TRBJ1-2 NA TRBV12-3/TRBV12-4 TGTGCCAGCAAGGAAGCCAATATGAATGGCTACACCTTC CASKEANMNGYTF